The clone carrying this T cell receptor (beta chain) came up many times. The antigen is not known. As for time point: newly diagnosed GD, antithyroid drugs for less than 3 months. PBMCs provided the RNA from which the TCR library was made. These data belong to a study of regulatory T cells in long-lasting Graves disease. Germline CDR1 and CDR2: SNHLY and FYNNEI. Trimming removed 6 bases at V and 5 bases at J, with 14 bases between. The CDR3 spans 15 residues. General observations from the study: Patients with persistent disease showed a bias toward TRBV28, TRBJ1-2 and TRBJ2-5.

Library construction for TCR beta used iRepertoire HTBI primers and Arm-PCR of CDR3 regions. In the original processing: The identification of 50 to 65 TRBV and over eleven TRBJ segments was made across samples. A single record per CDR3 protein comes from TCRdb applying MiXCR to the multiplex PCR reads. TCRdb's processing, not the authors', yielded these V and J calls. The table lists 450,000 to 500,000 distinct CDR3 sequences, 15% to 20% of them singletons. These records were also assigned to another study, of T cells in Graves' hyperthyroidism and ophthalmopathy. That work adds: Primed by the HTBI set, a first-round RT-PCR was run on the TCR CDR3.

This chain links TRBV2 with TRBJ2-6, with D perhaps matching TRBD1 (5 bases). The clonotype comes from a man aged 40-55 years with Graves disease. Sequencing was performed on peripheral blood mononuclear cells (PBMCs), taken at new diagnosis, from a patient treated with antithyroid drugs. The CDR3 region is CASSAERQWANVLTF. As DNA, the CDR3 is TGTGCCAGCAGCGCAGAACGACAGTGGGCCAACGTCCTGACTTTC. Using reference TRBV2 and TRBJ2-6 for the parts outside the CDR3, the full variable domain is EPEVTQTPSHQVTQMGQEVILRCVPISNHLYFYWYRQILGQKVEFLVSFYNNEISEKSEIFDDQFSVERPDGSNFTLKIRSTKLEDSAMYFCASSAERQWANVLTFGAGSRLTVL.